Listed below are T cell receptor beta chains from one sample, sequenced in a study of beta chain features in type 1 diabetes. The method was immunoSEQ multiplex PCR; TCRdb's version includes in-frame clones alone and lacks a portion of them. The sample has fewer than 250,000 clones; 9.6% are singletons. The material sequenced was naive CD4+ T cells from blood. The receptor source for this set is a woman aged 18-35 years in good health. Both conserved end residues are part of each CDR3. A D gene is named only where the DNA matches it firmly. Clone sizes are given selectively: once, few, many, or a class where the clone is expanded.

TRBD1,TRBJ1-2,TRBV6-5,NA,TGTGCCAGCAGTTCCAGGGGGCTAGGGAACTATGGCTACACCTTC,CASSSRGLGNYGYTF
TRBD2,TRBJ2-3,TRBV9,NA,TGTGCCAGCAGCGACTTACGACTAGCGGGGGATGCAGATACGCAGTATTTT,CASSDLRLAGDADTQYF
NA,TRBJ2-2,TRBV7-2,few,TGTGCCAGCAGCTTAAATCTCGGAACTATGAACACCGGGGAGCTGTTTTTT,CASSLNLGTMNTGELFF
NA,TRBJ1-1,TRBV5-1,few,TGCGCCAGCAGCTTGGCGGGGGAAGTGAACACTGAAGCTTTCTTT,CASSLAGEVNTEAFF
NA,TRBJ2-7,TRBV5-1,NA,TGCGCCAGCAGCCCCTGGACAGAATTCGCCTACGAGCAGTACTTC,CASSPWTEFAYEQYF
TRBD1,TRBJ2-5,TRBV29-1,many,TGCAGCGTGGCCGGGACAGGCTTAGAGACCCAGTACTTC,CSVAGTGLETQYF
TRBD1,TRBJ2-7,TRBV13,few,TGTGCCAGCAGCCGTATAAACAGGGGGCAACACTACGAGCAGTACTTC,CASSRINRGQHYEQYF
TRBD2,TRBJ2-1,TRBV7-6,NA,TGTGCCAGCAGCTTAACGGGCGGGAGCTGGGATGAGCAGTTCTTC,CASSLTGGSWDEQFF
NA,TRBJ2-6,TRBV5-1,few,TGCGCCAGCAGCGCGGGTAGCTCTGGGGCCAACGTCCTGACTTTC,CASSAGSSGANVLTF
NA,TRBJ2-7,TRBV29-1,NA,TGCAGCGTTGGGAGCTACGAGCAGTACTTC,CSVGSYEQYF
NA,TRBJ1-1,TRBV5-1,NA,TGCGCCAGCAGCTTGGAGGGGAATGGTGAAGCTTTCTTT,CASSLEGNGEAFF
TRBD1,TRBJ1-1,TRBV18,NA,TGTGCCAGCTCACCAGACAGGGGAGACACTGAAGCTTTCTTT,CASSPDRGDTEAFF
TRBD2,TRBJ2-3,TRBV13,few,TGTGCCAGCAGCACCACCCTAGCGGGACCGACAGATACGCAGTATTTT,CASSTTLAGPTDTQYF
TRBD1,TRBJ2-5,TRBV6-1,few,TGTGCCAGCAGTTCCGGGACAGGTTCAGAGACCCAGTACTTC,CASSSGTGSETQYF
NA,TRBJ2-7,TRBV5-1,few,TGCGCCAGCAGTCCCCCCGAGGCAAACTACGAGCAGTACTTC,CASSPPEANYEQYF
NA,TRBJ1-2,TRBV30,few,TGTGCCTGGAGTGTACGGGTGGGGGGGGAATATGGCTACACCTTC,CAWSVRVGGEYGYTF
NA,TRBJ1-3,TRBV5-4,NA,TGTGCCAGCAGCTTGGAGGCAGGACAGAACACCATATATTTT,CASSLEAGQNTIYF